The 16 T cell receptor beta chains reported below all come from one sample, sequenced in a study of cytomegalovirus exposure and HLA in healthy donors. It was with 60 Vbeta and 13 Jbeta primers that the PCR ran. The data were produced by immunoSEQ multiplex PCR, yet TCRdb's version contains in-frame clones alone and is incomplete. The sample has roughly 190,000 clones, around 74% seen once. The specimen sequenced was PBMCs. The receptors were sampled from a female donor in good health and CMV-seronegative.

The chain combines TRBV6-4 with TRBJ2-1, with D tentatively TRBD2 (5 bases). V shed 4 bases and J shed 0 bases, with 10 bases lying between them. The CDR3 runs 15 residues. Germline CDR1 is MRHNA and CDR2 is SNTAGT. CDR3 in amino acids: CASSGSGSSYNEQFF. The CDR3 DNA sequence: TGTGCCAGCAGTGGAAGCGGAAGCTCCTACAATGAGCAGTTCTTC.

The chain combines TRBV7-9 with TRBJ1-5, with D perhaps matching TRBD1 (5 bases). Trimming removed 5 bases at V and 3 bases at J, with 11 bases between. CDR3 size: 14 residues. CDR1 is SEHNR, CDR2 FQNEAQ, per germline (reference sequence). The CDR3 loop reads CASSQDRYNQPQHF. Here the CDR3 DNA reads TGTGCCAGCAGCCAAGACAGATACAATCAGCCCCAGCATTTT.

V usage is TRBV7-3 and J usage is TRBJ2-7; a possible D gene is TRBD2 (5 bases). V was shortened by 6 bases and J by 2 bases, with 23 bases between the two germline ends. The CDR3 has 17 residues. Germline assignment: CDR1 SGHTA and CDR2 FQGTGA. CDR3 nucleotides: TGTGCCAGCAGTTCAGTCCCTTCGAGGGATTTGCCCTACGAGCAGTACTTC. Its protein is CASSSVPSRDLPYEQYF.

This chain links TRBV7-9 with TRBJ2-7, with D possibly being TRBD2 (5 bases). This CDR3 spans 12 amino acids. The V end was cut by 3 bases, the J end by 6 bases, with 9 bases between. Per germline, CDR1 SEHNR and CDR2 FQNEAQ (reference sequence). In DNA form, the CDR3 reads TGTGCCAGCAGCTTTAGAGGGAGCGAGCAGTACTTC. This gives the protein CASSFRGSEQYF.

As DNA, the CDR3 is TGTGCCAGCAGCGTCGGTGGGACAGTTGCCGGCACTGAAGCTTTCTTT. Protein: CASSVGGTVAGTEAFF. The chain has TRBV9 and TRBJ1-1; 7 bases agree with TRBD1. The germline V gene encodes CDR1 SGDLS and CDR2 YYNGEE. This CDR3 has 16 amino acids. V gave up 2 bases and J gave up 4 bases; unmatched junction bases: 11. Drawing the rest from reference TRBV9 and TRBJ1-1, the complete variable domain is DSGVTQTPKHLITATGQRVTLRCSPRSGDLSVYWYQQSLDQGLQFLIQYYNGEERAKGNILERFSAQQFPDLHSELNLSSLELGDSALYFCASSVGGTVAGTEAFFGQGTRLTVV.

This clone was counted once. The gene calls are TRBV4-3 and TRBJ2-7, with D uncertain. V lost 0 bases and J 2 bases, leaving 11 bases between the germline ends. Germline loops: CDR1 LGHNA, CDR2 YSLEER. The CDR3 runs to 15 residues. This CDR3 reads CASSQDDSTTYEQYF. CDR3 DNA sequence: TGCGCCAGCAGCCAAGATGATAGTACTACCTACGAGCAGTACTTC.

The V call is TRBV5-1, the J call TRBJ1-1, with 7 nucleotides matching TRBD1. The CDR3 sequence is 14 residues long. Per germline, CDR1 SGHRS and CDR2 YFSETQ. After removal of 4 bases from V and 2 bases from J, the junction contained 5 bases not matched to a gene. Here the CDR3 reads CASSMTGINTEAFF. The CDR3 DNA is TGCGCCAGCAGCATGACAGGGATTAACACTGAAGCTTTCTTT.

V and J are TRBV7-2 and TRBJ1-5; D is possibly TRBD1 (6 bases). Germline CDR1 SGHTA, CDR2 FQGNSA. Trimming stripped 5 bases from V and 0 bases from J, with 20 bases between. There are 18 residues in the CDR3. CDR3 nucleotide sequence: TGTGCCAGCAGCAACCTTCGACAGGAGAATTATAGCAATCAGCCCCAGCATTTT. It yields the protein CASSNLRQENYSNQPQHF.

This clone was counted only a few times. The chain links TRBV11-2 to TRBJ2-4; 9 bases are a match to TRBD2. The CDR3 length is 17 residues. J gave up 6 bases and V 2 bases, and 11 bases lay outside the gene matches. Germline V CDR1 and CDR2: SGHAT, FQNNGV. CDR3 residues: CASSLYFAGGASNIQYF. In DNA, the CDR3 is TGTGCCAGCAGCTTATACTTCGCGGGAGGGGCCTCAAACATTCAGTACTTC.

The genes are TRBV5-6 and TRBJ1-5; TRBD1 is a possible D gene (5 bases). Trimming removed 3 bases at V and 7 bases at J, with 8 bases between. The CDR3 consists of 12 residues. CDR1 SGHDT and CDR2 YYEEEE come from the germline V gene. In nucleotides, the CDR3 is TGTGCCAGCAGCTCGGGGGGACAGCCCCAGCATTTT. Protein product: CASSSGGQPQHF.

The CDR3 nucleotides read TGTGCCACCGGAGGGACTAGCCCACGCACAGGGGAGCTGTTTTTT. It codes for CATGGTSPRTGELFF. The chain links TRBV28 to TRBJ2-2, with 9 nucleotides matching TRBD2. V lost 10 bases, J lost 8 bases, and 14 bases stayed unmatched. The germline CDR1 and CDR2 sequences are MDHEN and SYDVKM. This CDR3 is built from 15 residues.

The chain has TRBV6-5 and TRBJ2-3, with TRBD1 as a possible D gene (6 bases). The CDR3 sequence is 15 residues long. CDR1 is MNHEY, CDR2 SVGAGI, per germline. Trimming took 4 bases from V and 2 from J, leaving 13 bases between them. The DNA for the CDR3 is TGTGCCAGCAGTTGGGTGGTGGGGGCCACAGATACGCAGTATTTT. This codes for CASSWVVGATDTQYF.

The chain is built from TRBV28 and TRBJ2-7; D may be TRBD1 (6 bases). V lost 1 base and J 0 bases, leaving 10 bases between the germline ends. Looked up from germline, CDR1 is MDHEN and CDR2 is SYDVKM. The CDR3 length is 15 residues. Written as DNA, the CDR3 is TGTGCCAGCAGTTTATTCCCGGACAGCTCCTACGAGCAGTACTTC. Amino acid sequence: CASSLFPDSSYEQYF.

The table lists this clone with a few counts. The V and J genes are TRBV4-1 and TRBJ2-1; D may be TRBD1 (6 bases). The CDR3 has 16 residues. From germline, CDR1 is MGHRA and CDR2 YSYEKL. Trimming shortened V by 2 bases and J by 4 bases, and 15 bases separated the two germline ends. The CDR3 DNA reads TGCGCCAGCAGCCAATCATTCAGGGGATTATACAATGAGCAGTTCTTC. The encoded protein is CASSQSFRGLYNEQFF.

The chain joins TRBV27 to TRBJ2-7, with D possibly matching TRBD2 (6 bases). V was pared by 2 bases and J by 0 bases, with 11 bases between. This CDR3 comprises 15 residues. The germline V gene has CDR1 MNHEY and CDR2 SMNVEV (reference sequence). For the CDR3, the DNA is TGTGCCAGCAGTTTAAGGCGGGGTAGCTCCTACGAGCAGTACTTC. Translated: CASSLRRGSSYEQYF.

V gene TRBV28 combines with J gene TRBJ2-2, with no clear D. Germline loops: CDR1 MDHEN, CDR2 SYDVKM. V dropped 2 bases and J dropped 7 bases, with 17 bases sitting between them. The CDR3 sequence is 16 residues long. CDR3 in amino acids: CASSLNLGPYSGELFF. The DNA of the CDR3 is TGTGCCAGCAGTTTAAACTTGGGCCCCTATAGCGGGGAGCTGTTTTTT.